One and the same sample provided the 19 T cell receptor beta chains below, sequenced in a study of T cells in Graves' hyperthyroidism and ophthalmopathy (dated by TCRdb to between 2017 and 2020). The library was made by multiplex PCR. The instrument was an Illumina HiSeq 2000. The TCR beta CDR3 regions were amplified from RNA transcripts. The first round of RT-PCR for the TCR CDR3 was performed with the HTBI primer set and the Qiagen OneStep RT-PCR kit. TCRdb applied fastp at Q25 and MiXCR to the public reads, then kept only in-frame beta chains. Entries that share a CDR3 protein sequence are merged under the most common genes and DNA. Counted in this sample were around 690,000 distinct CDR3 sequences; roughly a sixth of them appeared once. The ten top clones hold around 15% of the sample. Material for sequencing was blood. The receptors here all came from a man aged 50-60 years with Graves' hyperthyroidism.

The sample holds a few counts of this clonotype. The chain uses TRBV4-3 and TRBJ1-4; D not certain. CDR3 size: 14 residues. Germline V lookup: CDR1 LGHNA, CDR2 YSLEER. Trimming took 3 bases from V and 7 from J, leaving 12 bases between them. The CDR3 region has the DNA TGCGCCAGCAGCCAGAGGACGGCCGCTGAAAAACTGTTTTTT. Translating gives CASSQRTAAEKLFF.

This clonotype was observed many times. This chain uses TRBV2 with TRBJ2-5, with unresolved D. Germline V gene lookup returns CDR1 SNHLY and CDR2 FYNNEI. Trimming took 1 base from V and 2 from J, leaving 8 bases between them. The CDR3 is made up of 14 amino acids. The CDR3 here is CASSEGNNQETQYF. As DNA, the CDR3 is TGTGCCAGCAGTGAAGGGAACAATCAAGAGACCCAGTACTTC.

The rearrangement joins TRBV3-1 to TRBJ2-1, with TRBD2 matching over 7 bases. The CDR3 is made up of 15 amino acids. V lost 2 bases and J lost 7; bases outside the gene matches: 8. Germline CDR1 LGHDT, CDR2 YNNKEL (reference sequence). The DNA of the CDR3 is TGTGCCAGCAGCCAAATGGCGGGAGTCGGGAATGAGCAGTTCTTC. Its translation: CASSQMAGVGNEQFF.

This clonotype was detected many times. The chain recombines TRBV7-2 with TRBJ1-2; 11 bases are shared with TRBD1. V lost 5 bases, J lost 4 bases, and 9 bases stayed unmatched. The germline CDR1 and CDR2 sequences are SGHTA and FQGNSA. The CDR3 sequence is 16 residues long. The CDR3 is CASSRGQGAHFYGYTF. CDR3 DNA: TGTGCCAGCAGCCGAGGACAGGGGGCGCATTTCTATGGCTACACCTTC.

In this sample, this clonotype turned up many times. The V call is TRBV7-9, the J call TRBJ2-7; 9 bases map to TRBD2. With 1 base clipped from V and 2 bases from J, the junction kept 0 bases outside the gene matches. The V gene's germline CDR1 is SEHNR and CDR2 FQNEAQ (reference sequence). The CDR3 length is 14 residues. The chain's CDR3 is CASSLEREAYEQYF. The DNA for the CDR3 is TGTGCCAGCAGCTTAGAGCGGGAGGCCTACGAGCAGTACTTC.

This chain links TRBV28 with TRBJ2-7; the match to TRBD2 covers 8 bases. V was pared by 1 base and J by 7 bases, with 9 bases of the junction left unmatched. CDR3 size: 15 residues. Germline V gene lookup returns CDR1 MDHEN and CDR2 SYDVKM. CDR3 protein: CASSLFRAGVNEQYF. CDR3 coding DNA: TGTGCCAGCAGTTTATTTAGAGCGGGAGTGAATGAGCAGTACTTC.

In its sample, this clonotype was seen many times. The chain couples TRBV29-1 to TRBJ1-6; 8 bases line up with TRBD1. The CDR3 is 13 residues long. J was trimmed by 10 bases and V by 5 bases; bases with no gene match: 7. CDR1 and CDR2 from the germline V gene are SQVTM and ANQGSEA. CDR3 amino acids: CSVSTGGVSPLHF. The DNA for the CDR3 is TGCAGCGTTTCCACAGGGGGGGTGTCACCCCTCCACTTT.

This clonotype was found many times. The CDR3 loop is CASSVEAGGPYEQYF. The CDR3 DNA reads as TGCGCCAGCAGCGTAGAAGCGGGAGGGCCCTACGAGCAGTACTTC. The chain uses TRBV5-1 and TRBJ2-7; 10 bases map to TRBD2. Germline assignment: CDR1 SGHRS and CDR2 YFSETQ. The CDR3 has 15 residues. V trimming: 4 bases; J trimming: 2 bases; junction bases outside the gene matches: 6.

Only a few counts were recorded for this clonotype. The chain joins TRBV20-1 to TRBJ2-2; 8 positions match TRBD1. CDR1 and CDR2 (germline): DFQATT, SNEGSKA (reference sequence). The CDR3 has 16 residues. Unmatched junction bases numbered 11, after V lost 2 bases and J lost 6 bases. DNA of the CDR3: TGCAGTGCTAGATCGAGGACAGGGCGAATGGCCGGGGAGCTGTTTTTT. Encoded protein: CSARSRTGRMAGELFF.

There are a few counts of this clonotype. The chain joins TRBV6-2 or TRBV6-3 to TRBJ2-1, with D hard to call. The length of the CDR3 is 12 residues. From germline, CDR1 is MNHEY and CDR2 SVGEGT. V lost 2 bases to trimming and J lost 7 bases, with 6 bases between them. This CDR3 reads CASSYVLNEQFF. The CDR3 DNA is TGTGCCAGCAGTTACGTTCTAAATGAGCAGTTCTTC.

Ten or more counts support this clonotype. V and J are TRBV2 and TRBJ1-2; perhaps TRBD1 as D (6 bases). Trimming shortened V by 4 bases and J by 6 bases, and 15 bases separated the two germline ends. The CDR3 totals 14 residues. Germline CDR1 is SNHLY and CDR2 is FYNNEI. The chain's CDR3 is CASSGTGTMHGYTF. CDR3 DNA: TGTGCCAGCAGTGGGACCGGGACAATGCATGGCTACACCTTC.

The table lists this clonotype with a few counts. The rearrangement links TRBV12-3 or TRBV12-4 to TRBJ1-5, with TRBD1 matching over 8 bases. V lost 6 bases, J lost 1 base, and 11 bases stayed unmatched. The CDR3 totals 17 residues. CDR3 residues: CASSQKTDRGSNQPQHF. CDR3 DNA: TGTGCCAGCAGCCAAAAGACAGACAGGGGAAGCAATCAGCCCCAGCATTTT.

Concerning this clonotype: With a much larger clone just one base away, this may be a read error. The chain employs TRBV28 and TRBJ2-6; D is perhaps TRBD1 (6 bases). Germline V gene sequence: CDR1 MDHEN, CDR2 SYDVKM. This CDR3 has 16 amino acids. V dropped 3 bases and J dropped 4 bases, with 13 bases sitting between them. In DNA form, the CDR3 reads TGTGCCAGCAGTTTGCAGGGGCGGTACGGGGCCAACGTCCTGACTTTC. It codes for CASSLQGRYGANVLTF.

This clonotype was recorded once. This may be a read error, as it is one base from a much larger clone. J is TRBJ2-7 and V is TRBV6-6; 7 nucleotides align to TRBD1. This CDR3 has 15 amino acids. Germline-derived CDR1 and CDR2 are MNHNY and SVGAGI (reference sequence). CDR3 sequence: CVSSYSLDRDYEQYF. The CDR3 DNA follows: TGTGTCAGCAGTTACTCCTTAGACAGGGACTACGAGCAGTACTTC.

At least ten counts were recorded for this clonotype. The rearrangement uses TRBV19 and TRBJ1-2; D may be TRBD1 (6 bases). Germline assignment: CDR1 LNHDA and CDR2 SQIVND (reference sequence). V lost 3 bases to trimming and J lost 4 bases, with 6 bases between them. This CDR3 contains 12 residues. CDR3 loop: CASSMTGYGYTF. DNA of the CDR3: TGTGCCAGTAGTATGACAGGCTATGGCTACACCTTC.

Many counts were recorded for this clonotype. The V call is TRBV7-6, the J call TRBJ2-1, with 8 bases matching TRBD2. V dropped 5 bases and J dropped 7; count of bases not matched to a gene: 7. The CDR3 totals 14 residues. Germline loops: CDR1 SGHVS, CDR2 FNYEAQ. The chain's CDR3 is CASSPAPGGNEQFF. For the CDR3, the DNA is TGTGCCAGCAGCCCAGCACCGGGAGGGAATGAGCAGTTCTTC. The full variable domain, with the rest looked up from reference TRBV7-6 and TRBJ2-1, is GAGVSQSPRYKVTKRGQDVALRCDPISGHVSLYWYRQALGQGPEFLTYFNYEAQQDKSGLPNDRFSAERPEGSISTLTIQRTEQRDSAMYRCASSPAPGGNEQFFGPGTRLTVL.

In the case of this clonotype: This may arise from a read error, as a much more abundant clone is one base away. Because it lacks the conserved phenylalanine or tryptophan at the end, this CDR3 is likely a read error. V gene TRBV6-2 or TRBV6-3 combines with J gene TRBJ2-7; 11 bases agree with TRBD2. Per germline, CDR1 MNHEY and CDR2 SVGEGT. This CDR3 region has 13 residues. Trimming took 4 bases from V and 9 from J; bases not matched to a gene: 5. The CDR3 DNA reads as TGTGCCAGCAGTTTAGGAGGACTAGCGGGGCAGTACCTC. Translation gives CASSLGGLAGQYL.

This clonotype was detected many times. CDR3 nucleotide sequence: TGTGCCACTTATCGGAGGAACACCGGGGAGCTGTTTTTT. Translating it yields CATYRRNTGELFF. The genes are TRBV28 and TRBJ2-2; unclear D gene. Germline CDR1 reads MDHEN; CDR2 reads SYDVKM. This CDR3 contains 13 residues. Trimming stripped 10 bases from V and 1 base from J, with 10 bases between.

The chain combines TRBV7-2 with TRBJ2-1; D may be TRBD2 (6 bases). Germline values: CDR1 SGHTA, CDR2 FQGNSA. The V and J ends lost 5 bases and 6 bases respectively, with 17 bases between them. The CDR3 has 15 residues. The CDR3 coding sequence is TGTGCCAGCAGCACACCCGGGACTCGCCTCAATGAGCAGTTCTTC. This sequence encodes CASSTPGTRLNEQFF. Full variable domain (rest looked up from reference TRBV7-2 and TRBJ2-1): GAGVSQSPSNKVTEKGKDVELRCDPISGHTALYWYRQSLGQGLEFLIYFQGNSAPDKSGLPSDRFSAERTGGSVSTLTIQRTQQEDSAVYLCASSTPGTRLNEQFFGPGTRLTVL.